This T cell receptor beta chain comes out of a study of cytomegalovirus exposure and HLA in healthy donors. Study-level background: Early released data had 80 million or so unique TCRs, all coming from HLA-typed donors. Overall study results and limits: Reports indicated that the classifier achieved high specificity and sensitivity in diagnosing cytomegalovirus status.

The V gene's germline CDR1 is LGHNA and CDR2 YNFKEQ. CDR3 size: 16 residues. V was trimmed by 1 base and J by 0 bases, leaving 13 bases between them. This clone was seen once. Its antigen is unidentified. Researchers ran the PCR with 60 Vbeta and 13 Jbeta primers. Original processing notes: In a later analysis, of 80 million to 90 million unique beta chains, roughly 9.9 million appeared in at least two donors. This table comes from immunoSEQ multiplex PCR, and its TCRdb copy is limited to in-frame clones, with some not included. That table gives V, J and clone size, and the DNA gave D and trimming. Of some 130,000 clones listed, 70% to 80% are singletons.

The sequencing input was PBMCs. V is TRBV4-2 and J is TRBJ2-7; D not certain. The clonotype was recovered from a man aged 25 to 40 in good health and CMV-seronegative. CDR3 sequence (DNA): TGTGCCAGCAGCCAAGGTTTGCTGAGGAGCTCCTACGAGCAGTACTTC. It codes for CASSQGLLRSSYEQYF.